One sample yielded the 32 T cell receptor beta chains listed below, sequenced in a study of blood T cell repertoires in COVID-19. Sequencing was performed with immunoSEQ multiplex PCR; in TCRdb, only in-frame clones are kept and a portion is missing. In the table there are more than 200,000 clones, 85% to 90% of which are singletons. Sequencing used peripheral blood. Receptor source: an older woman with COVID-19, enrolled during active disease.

The CDR3 loop is CASSLVGSYNEQFF. CDR3 sequence (DNA): TGTGCCAGCAGCTTAGTTGGCAGTTACAATGAGCAGTTCTTC. The chain employs TRBV11-2 and TRBJ2-1; D is unclear. This CDR3 has 14 residues. Germline CDR1 reads SGHAT; CDR2 reads FQNNGV. V gave up 1 base and J gave up 4 bases, with 8 bases separating them.

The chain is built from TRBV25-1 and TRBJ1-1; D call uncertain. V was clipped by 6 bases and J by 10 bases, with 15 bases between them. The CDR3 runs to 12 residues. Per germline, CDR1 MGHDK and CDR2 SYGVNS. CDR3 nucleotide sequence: TGTGCCAGCAGCCGACTGGACTCTGGAGCTTTCTTT. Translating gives CASSRLDSGAFF. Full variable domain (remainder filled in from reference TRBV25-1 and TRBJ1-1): EADIYQTPRYLVIGTGKKITLECSQTMGHDKMYWYQQDPGMELHLIHYSYGVNSTEKGDLSSESTVSRIRTEHFPLTLESARPSHTSQYLCASSRLDSGAFFGQGTRLTVV.

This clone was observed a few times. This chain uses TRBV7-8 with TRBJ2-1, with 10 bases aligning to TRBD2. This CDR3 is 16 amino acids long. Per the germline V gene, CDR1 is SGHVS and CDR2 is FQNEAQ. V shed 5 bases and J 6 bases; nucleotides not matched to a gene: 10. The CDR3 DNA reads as TGTGCCAGCAGCCGAGACTCAGCGGGAGGGGTCAATGAGCAGTTCTTC. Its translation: CASSRDSAGGVNEQFF.

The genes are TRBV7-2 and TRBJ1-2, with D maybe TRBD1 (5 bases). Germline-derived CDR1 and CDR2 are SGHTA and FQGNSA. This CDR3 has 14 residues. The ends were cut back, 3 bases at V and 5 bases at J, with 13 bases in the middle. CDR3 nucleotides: TGTGCCAGCAGCTTTGACAGACGATTATATGGCTACACCTTC. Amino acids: CASSFDRRLYGYTF.

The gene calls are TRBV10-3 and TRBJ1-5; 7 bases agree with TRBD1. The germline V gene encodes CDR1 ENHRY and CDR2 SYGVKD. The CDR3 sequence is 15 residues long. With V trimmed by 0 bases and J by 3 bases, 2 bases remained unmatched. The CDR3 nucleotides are TGTGCCATCAGTGAGTCAACAGGGGACAATCAGCCCCAGCATTTT. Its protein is CAISESTGDNQPQHF.

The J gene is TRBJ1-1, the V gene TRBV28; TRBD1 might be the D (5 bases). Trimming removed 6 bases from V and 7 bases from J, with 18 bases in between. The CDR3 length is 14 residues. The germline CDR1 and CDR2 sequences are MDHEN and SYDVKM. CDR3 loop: CASSPPGDRLEAFF. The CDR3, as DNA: TGTGCCAGCAGCCCCCCGGGGGATCGCCTTGAAGCTTTCTTT.

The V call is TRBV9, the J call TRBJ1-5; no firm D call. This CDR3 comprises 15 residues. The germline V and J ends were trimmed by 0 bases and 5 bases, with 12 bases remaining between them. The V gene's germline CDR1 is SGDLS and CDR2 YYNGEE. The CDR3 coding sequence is TGTGCCAGCAGCGTAGCGGACTATCCAGATCAGCCCCAGCATTTT. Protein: CASSVADYPDQPQHF.

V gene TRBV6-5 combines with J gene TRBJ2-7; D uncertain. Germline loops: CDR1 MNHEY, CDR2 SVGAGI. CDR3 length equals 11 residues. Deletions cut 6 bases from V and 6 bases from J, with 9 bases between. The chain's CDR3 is CASRLSIEQYF. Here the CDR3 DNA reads TGTGCCAGCAGACTGTCTATCGAGCAGTACTTC.

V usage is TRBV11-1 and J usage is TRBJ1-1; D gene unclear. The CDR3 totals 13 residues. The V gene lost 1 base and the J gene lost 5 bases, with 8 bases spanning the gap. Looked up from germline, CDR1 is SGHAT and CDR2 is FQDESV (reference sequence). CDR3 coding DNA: TGTGCCAGCAGCTTAGAGGTCGGGACTGAAGCTTTCTTT. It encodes CASSLEVGTEAFF. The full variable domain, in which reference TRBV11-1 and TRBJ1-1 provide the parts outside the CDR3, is EAEVAQSPRYKITEKSQAVAFWCDPISGHATLYWYRQILGQGPELLVQFQDESVVDDSQLPKDRFSAERLKGVDSTLKIQPAELGDSAMYLCASSLEVGTEAFFGQGTRLTVV.

The CDR3 DNA reads TGTGCCAGCAGCTTATTTGGCCGACTAGCGGGCCAAGAGACCCAGTACTTC. Residues: CASSLFGRLAGQETQYF. The chain joins TRBV11-2 to TRBJ2-5; 10 bases fit TRBD2. Germline V CDR1 and CDR2: SGHAT, FQNNGV. J was trimmed by 1 base and V by 2 bases; bases with no gene match: 7. The CDR3 has 17 residues.

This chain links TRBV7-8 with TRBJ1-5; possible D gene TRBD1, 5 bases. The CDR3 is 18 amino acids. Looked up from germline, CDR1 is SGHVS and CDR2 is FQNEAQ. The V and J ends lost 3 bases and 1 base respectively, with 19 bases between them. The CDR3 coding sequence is TGTGCCAGCAGCTTTTCCGGGGGGGGAATTATAAGCAATCAGCCCCAGCATTTT. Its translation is CASSFSGGGIISNQPQHF. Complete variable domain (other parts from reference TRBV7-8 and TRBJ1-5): GAGVSQSPRYKVAKRGQDVALRCDPISGHVSLFWYQQALGQGPEFLTYFQNEAQLDKSGLPSDRFFAERPEGSVSTLKIQRTQQEDSAVYLCASSFSGGGIISNQPQHFGDGTRLSIL.

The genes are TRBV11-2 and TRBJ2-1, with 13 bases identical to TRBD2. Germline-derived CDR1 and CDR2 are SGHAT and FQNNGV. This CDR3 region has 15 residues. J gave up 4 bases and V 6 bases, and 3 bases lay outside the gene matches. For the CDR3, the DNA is TGTGCCAGCAGAGGGACTAGCGGGATTTACAATGAGCAGTTCTTC. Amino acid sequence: CASRGTSGIYNEQFF.

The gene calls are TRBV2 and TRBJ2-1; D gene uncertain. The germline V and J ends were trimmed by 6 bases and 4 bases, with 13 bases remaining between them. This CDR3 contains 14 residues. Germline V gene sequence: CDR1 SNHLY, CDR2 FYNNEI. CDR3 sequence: CASRKQVPYNEQFF. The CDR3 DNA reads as TGTGCCAGCAGAAAGCAGGTACCATACAATGAGCAGTTCTTC. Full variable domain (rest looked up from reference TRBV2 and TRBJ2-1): EPEVTQTPSHQVTQMGQEVILRCVPISNHLYFYWYRQILGQKVEFLVSFYNNEISEKSEIFDDQFSVERPDGSNFTLKIRSTKLEDSAMYFCASRKQVPYNEQFFGPGTRLTVL.

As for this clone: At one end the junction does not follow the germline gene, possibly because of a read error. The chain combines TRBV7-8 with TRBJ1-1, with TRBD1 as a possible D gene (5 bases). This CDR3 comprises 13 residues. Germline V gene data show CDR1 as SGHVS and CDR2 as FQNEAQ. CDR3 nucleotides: TGTGCCAGCAGCCCCGGCTTGGACACTGGAGCTTTCTTT. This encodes CASSPGLDTGAFF.

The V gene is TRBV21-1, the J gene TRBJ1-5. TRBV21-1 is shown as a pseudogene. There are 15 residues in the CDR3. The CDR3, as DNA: TGTGCCAGCAGCAAGGTACGAGATAGCAATCAGCCCCAGCATTTT. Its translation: CASSKVRDSNQPQHF.

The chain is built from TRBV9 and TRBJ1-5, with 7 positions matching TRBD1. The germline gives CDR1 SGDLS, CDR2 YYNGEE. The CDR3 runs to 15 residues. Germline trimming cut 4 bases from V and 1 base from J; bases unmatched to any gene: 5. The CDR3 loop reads CASSRDSTSNQPQHF. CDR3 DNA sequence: TGTGCCAGCAGCAGGGACAGCACCAGCAATCAGCCCCAGCATTTT.

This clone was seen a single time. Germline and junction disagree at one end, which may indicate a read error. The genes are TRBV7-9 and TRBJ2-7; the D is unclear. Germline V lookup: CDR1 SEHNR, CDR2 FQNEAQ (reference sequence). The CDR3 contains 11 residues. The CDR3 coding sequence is TGTGCCAGCAGCTTAGACCCTATCACAGAGTTC. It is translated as CASSLDPITEF. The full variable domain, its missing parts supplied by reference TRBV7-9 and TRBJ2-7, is DTGVSQNPRHKITKRGQNVTFRCDPISEHNRLYWYRQTLGQGPEFLTYFQNEAQLEKSRLLSDRFSAERPKGSFSTLEIQRTEQGDSAMYLCASSLDPITEFGPGTRLTVT.

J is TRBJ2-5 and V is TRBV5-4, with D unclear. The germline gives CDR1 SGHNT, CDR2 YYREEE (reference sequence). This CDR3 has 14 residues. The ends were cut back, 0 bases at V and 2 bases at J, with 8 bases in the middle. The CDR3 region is CASSLGSVQETQYF. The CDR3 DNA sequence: TGTGCCAGCAGCTTGGGGTCAGTTCAAGAGACCCAGTACTTC. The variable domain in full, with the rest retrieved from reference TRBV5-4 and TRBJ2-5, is ETGVTQSPTHLIKTRGQQVTLRCSSQSGHNTVSWYQQALGQGPQFIFQYYREEENGRGNFPPRFSGLQFPNYSSELNVNALELDDSALYLCASSLGSVQETQYFGPGTRLLVL.

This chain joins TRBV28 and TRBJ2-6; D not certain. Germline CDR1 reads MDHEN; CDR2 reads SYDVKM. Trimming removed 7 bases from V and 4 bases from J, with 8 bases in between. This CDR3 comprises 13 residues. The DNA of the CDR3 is TGTGCCAGCACCGTCGGGGGGGCCAACGTCCTGACTTTC. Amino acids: CASTVGGANVLTF.

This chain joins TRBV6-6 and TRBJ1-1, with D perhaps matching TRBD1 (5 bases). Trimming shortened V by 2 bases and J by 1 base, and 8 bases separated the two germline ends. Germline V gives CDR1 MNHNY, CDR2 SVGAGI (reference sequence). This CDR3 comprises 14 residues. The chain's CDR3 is CASSYLTGNTEAFF. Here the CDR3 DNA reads TGTGCCAGCAGTTACCTCACAGGGAACACTGAAGCTTTCTTT.

The CDR3 sequence: CASSVGTGGLDTEAFF. CDR3 nucleotide sequence: TGCGCCAGCAGCGTCGGGACAGGGGGCTTGGACACTGAAGCTTTCTTT. The chain uses TRBV5-1 and TRBJ1-1; 12 bases are shared with TRBD1. Germline-derived CDR1 and CDR2 are SGHRS and YFSETQ. The CDR3 consists of 16 residues. V shed 4 bases and J 3 bases; nucleotides not matched to a gene: 7.

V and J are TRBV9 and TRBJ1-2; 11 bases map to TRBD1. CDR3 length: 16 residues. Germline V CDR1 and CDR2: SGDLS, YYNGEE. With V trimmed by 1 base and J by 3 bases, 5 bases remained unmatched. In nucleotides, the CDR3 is TGTGCCAGCAGCGTACTAGGGACAGGGGGACACTATGGCTACACCTTC. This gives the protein CASSVLGTGGHYGYTF.

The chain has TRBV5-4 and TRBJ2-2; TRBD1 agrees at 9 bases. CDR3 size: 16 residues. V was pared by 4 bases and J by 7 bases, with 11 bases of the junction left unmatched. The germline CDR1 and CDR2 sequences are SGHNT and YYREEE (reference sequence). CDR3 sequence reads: CASSPEPTGGDGELFF. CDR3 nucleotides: TGTGCCAGCAGCCCAGAACCCACAGGGGGCGACGGGGAGCTGTTTTTT.

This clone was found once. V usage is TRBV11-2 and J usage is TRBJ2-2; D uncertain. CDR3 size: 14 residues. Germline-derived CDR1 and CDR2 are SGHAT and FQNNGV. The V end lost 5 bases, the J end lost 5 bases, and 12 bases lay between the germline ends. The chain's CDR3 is CASSLLRKTGELFF. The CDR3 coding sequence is TGTGCCAGCAGCCTCCTGCGGAAAACCGGGGAGCTGTTTTTT.

The DNA of the CDR3 is TGTGCCAGCGGTGCAGGGCTGGCAACTAATGAAAAACTGTTTTTT. It codes for CASGAGLATNEKLFF. The V and J genes are TRBV28 and TRBJ1-4; D may be TRBD1 (5 bases). This CDR3 is 15 amino acids long. V dropped 8 bases and J dropped 0 bases, with 13 bases sitting between them. Germline V CDR1 and CDR2: MDHEN, SYDVKM.

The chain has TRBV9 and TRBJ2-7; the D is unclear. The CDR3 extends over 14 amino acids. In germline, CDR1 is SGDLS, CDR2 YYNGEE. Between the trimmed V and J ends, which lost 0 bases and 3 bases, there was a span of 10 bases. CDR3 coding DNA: TGTGCCAGCAGCGTAGCTCCAGGAAACTACGAGCAGTACTTC. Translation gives CASSVAPGNYEQYF.

The CDR3 is CASSLVNRGSGNTIYF. The CDR3 nucleotides are TGTGCCAGCAGCTTAGTAAACAGGGGCTCGGGAAACACCATATATTTT. This chain links TRBV7-6 with TRBJ1-3; 7 bases line up with TRBD1. Germline trimming cut 1 base from V and 4 bases from J; bases unmatched to any gene: 7. CDR3 length: 16 amino acids. Germline-derived CDR1 and CDR2 are SGHVS and FNYEAQ.

The CDR3 DNA follows: TGTGCCAGCAGTTACCGGTTGAACACTGAAGCTTTCTTT. This encodes CASSYRLNTEAFF. The chain combines TRBV6-2 or TRBV6-3 with TRBJ1-1, with D hard to call. CDR1 MNHEY and CDR2 SVGEGT come from the germline V gene. The CDR3 loop spans 13 amino acids. V gave up 2 bases and J gave up 0 bases, with 4 bases separating them.

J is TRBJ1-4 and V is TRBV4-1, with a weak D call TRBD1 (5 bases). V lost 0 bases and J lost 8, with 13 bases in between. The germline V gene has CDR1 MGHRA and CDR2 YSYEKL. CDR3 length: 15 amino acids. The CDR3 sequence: CASSQDQGGLEKLFF. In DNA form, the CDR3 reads TGCGCCAGCAGCCAAGATCAGGGTGGATTGGAAAAACTGTTTTTT.

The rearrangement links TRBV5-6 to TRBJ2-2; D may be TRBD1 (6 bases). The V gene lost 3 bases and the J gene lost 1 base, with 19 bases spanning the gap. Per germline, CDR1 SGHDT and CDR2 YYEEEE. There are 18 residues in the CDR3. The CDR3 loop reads CASSYGTGSWGNTGELFF. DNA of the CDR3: TGTGCCAGCAGCTACGGAACAGGGAGCTGGGGGAACACCGGGGAGCTGTTTTTT.

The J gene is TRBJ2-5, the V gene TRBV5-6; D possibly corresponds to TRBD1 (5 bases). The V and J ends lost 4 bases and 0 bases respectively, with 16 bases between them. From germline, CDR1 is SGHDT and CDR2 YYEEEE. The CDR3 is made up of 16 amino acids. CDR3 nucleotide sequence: TGTGCCAGCAGCCCCCCCCAGGGAACGTACCAAGAGACCCAGTACTTC. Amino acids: CASSPPQGTYQETQYF.

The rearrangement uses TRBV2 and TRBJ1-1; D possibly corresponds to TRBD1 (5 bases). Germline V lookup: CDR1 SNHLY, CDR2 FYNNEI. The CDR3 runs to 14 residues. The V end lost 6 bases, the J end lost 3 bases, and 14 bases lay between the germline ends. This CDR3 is CASRGGGVYTEAFF. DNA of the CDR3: TGTGCCAGCAGGGGTGGAGGGGTGTACACTGAAGCTTTCTTT.